This paragraph covers one T cell receptor beta chain sequence. Its specificity is not known. The source of the sample is a study of T cell responses to AZD1222 COVID-19 vaccine. Study-wide points: Mostly white British, mostly female donors; authors suggested clonal diversity may be underestimated. Baseline seropositivity occurred in only 5 to 7 AZD1222 recipients. Receipt of two AZD1222 doses was followed by a rise in Spike-specific TCR breadth and depth.

Generated by immunoSEQ multiplex PCR, the TCRdb table keeps only in-frame clones and is missing some. The sample holds around 160,000 clones, around 91% seen once. This clonotype originated in an adult in good health. The sample was peripheral blood, taken on day 0 of AZD1222 vaccination.

The CDR3: CSVAEGHSDQPQHF. CDR3 coding DNA: TGCAGCGTTGCGGAGGGACATTCAGATCAGCCCCAGCATTTT. The J gene is TRBJ1-5, the V gene TRBV29-1; weak D call: TRBD1 (6 bases). Deletions cut 4 bases from V and 5 bases from J, with 15 bases between. The CDR3 is made up of 14 amino acids. CDR1 and CDR2 (germline): SQVTM, ANQGSEA.